This T cell receptor beta chain came from a study of PD-L1 blockade in urothelial cancer. Study-level background: Chemotherapy regimens numbering 0 to 3 had been given to patients.

The CDR3 is made up of 16 amino acids. Trimming stripped 5 bases from V and 4 bases from J, with 17 bases between. Germline V gene sequence: CDR1 SGHTA, CDR2 FQGNSA. Measured with immunoSEQ multiplex PCR; TCRdb has only the in-frame clones, and not every one. This table has about 90,000 clones, roughly 85% appearing once. Time point: peripheral blood 6 weeks after treatment start. The chain combines TRBV7-2 with TRBJ1-4; D may be TRBD1 (5 bases). Sequenced material: PBMCs, taken around atezolizumab (anti-PD-L1) treatment. The receptor was derived from a man between 70 and 80 years old with urothelial cancer. The DNA for the CDR3 is TGTGCCAGCAGCCCCGGGGACGGGGGATATAATGAAAAACTGTTTTTT. This translates into CASSPGDGGYNEKLFF.